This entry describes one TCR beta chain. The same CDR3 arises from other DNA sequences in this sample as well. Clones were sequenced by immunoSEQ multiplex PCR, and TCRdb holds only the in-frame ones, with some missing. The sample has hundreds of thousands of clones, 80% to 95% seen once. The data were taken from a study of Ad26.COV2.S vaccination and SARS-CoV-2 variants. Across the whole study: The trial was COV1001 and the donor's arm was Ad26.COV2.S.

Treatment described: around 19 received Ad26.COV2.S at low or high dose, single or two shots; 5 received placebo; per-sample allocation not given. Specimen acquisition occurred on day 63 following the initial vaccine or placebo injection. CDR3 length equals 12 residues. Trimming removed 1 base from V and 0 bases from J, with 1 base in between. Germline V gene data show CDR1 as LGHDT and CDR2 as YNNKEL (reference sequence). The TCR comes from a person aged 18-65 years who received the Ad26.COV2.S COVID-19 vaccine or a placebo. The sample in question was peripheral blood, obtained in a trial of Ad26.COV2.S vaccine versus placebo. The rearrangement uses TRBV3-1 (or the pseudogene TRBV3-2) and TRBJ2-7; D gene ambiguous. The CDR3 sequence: CASSQASYEQYF. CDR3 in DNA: TGTGCCAGCAGCCAAGCCTCCTACGAGCAGTACTTC.